Each of the 31 T cell receptor beta chains below was sequenced from the same sample in a study of monozygotic twins with inflammatory bowel disease. TCRdb re-called the 5' RACE reads and shows each CDR3 protein once, DNA omitted. This sample's table reports about 170,000 distinct CDR3 sequences. Sequenced input: blood. The receptor set was obtained from a human donor with ulcerative colitis or Crohn's disease, or a healthy co-twin of an affected twin (not recorded which).

The rearrangement links TRBV10-3 to TRBJ2-1; TCRdb reports TRBD2, a call that lacks DNA to check it against. The V gene's germline CDR1 is ENHRY and CDR2 SYGVKD. CDR3 length: 15 residues. CDR3 sequence: CAISDGGGGYNEQFF.

The chain carries TRBV5-4 and TRBJ1-5; TCRdb's D call of TRBD1 is untestable without DNA. Germline loops: CDR1 SGHNT, CDR2 YYREEE (reference sequence). The CDR3 has 13 residues. The CDR3: CASSRDRGQPQHF.

The chain recombines TRBV3-1 with TRBJ2-7. CDR3 size: 11 residues. The germline CDR1 and CDR2 sequences are LGHDT and YNNKEL (reference sequence). The CDR3 sequence is CASSQVDEQYF.

This CDR3 is CASSFSANVGYGYTF. This sequence joins TRBV7-2 and TRBJ1-2. CDR3 size: 15 residues. Germline CDR1 is SGHTA and CDR2 is FQGNSA.

V is TRBV5-1 and J is TRBJ2-5. The CDR3 contains 14 residues. CDR1 SGHRS and CDR2 YFSETQ come from the germline V gene. The CDR3 is CASSGTGSGETQYF.

The chain recombines TRBV6-5 with TRBJ2-7. The germline gives CDR1 MNHEY, CDR2 SVGAGI. The length of the CDR3 is 16 residues. The CDR3 sequence is CASSYPTSRSSYEQYF.

The chain recombines TRBV19 with TRBJ2-5; TCRdb's D call, TRBD1, is unchecked because there is no DNA. The CDR3 runs to 17 residues. The V gene's germline CDR1 is LNHDA and CDR2 SQIVND (reference sequence). CDR3 residues: CASSYKLRGSNQETQYF.

The rearrangement uses TRBV9 and TRBJ2-3. This CDR3 comprises 13 residues. Germline lookup yields CDR1 SGDLS and CDR2 YYNGEE. CDR3 sequence: CASSPQLHHTQYF.

This chain links TRBV11-2 with TRBJ2-3; the TCRdb D gene call, TRBD2, has no DNA to confirm it. The CDR3 spans 17 residues. Germline-derived CDR1 and CDR2 are SGHAT and FQNNGV. The chain's CDR3 is CASSLGGWTSATDTQYF.

The CDR3 protein is CASSPRVLEQFF. The V and J genes are TRBV12-3 or TRBV12-4 and TRBJ2-1. The CDR3 totals 12 residues.

V and J are TRBV10-3 and TRBJ2-2; the TCRdb call, TRBD2, lacks DNA for checking. The germline CDR1 and CDR2 sequences are ENHRY and SYGVKD. The CDR3 contains 18 residues. The CDR3 here is CAISGGTSGKQYTGELFF.

The rearrangement joins TRBV5-1 to TRBJ2-7; TCRdb returns TRBD2, unconfirmable since there is no DNA. This CDR3 contains 16 residues. Per germline, CDR1 SGHRS and CDR2 YFSETQ. Here the CDR3 reads CASSSQLGRNSYEQYF.

The rearrangement uses TRBV19 and TRBJ1-1; TCRdb outputs TRBD1, but without DNA this stays unchecked. The CDR3 extends over 14 amino acids. CDR1 and CDR2 from the germline V gene are LNHDA and SQIVND (reference sequence). The CDR3 sequence: CASSTTGVYTEAFF.

The chain couples TRBV20-1 to TRBJ1-5; TCRdb returns TRBD1, unconfirmable since there is no DNA. Germline loops: CDR1 DFQATT, CDR2 SNEGSKA (reference sequence). The CDR3 has 15 amino acids. This CDR3 reads CSARDPTGGNQPQHF.

The J gene is TRBJ1-5, the V gene TRBV20-1; TCRdb returns TRBD1, unconfirmable since there is no DNA. Germline V lookup: CDR1 DFQATT, CDR2 SNEGSKA (reference sequence). The CDR3 consists of 15 residues. The CDR3 here is CSARQSGRSNQPQHF.

V is TRBV28 and J is TRBJ2-7; TCRdb calls TRBD1, which cannot be checked without DNA. This CDR3 is built from 15 residues. Germline lookup yields CDR1 MDHEN and CDR2 SYDVKM. The CDR3: CASSQGGTGDYEQYF.

This chain connects TRBV3-1 to TRBJ2-7. Per germline, CDR1 LGHDT and CDR2 YNNKEL (reference sequence). This CDR3 contains 13 residues. The CDR3 sequence: CASSQGKGSEQYF.

The chain joins TRBV5-6 to TRBJ2-1; TCRdb proposes TRBD2, but this gene call is untestable without DNA. This CDR3 is 15 amino acids long. CDR1 and CDR2 (germline): SGHDT, YYEEEE. CDR3 region: CASSGTSGRAGLVLF.

The CDR3 sequence: CATSRGSGRYNEQYF. The chain is built from TRBV15 and TRBJ2-7. Germline values: CDR1 LNHNV, CDR2 YYDKDF (reference sequence). The CDR3 is made up of 15 amino acids.

The rearrangement links TRBV9 to TRBJ2-7; without DNA, the TCRdb call of TRBD1 cannot be checked. This CDR3 comprises 15 residues. Germline CDR1 SGDLS, CDR2 YYNGEE. This chain's CDR3 is CASSVTPGQGGEQYF. Supplemented by reference TRBV9 and TRBJ2-7, the full variable domain reads DSGVTQTPKHLITATGQRVTLRCSPRSGDLSVYWYQQSLDQGLQFLIQYYNGEERAKGNILERFSAQQFPDLHSELNLSSLELGDSALYFCASSVTPGQGGEQYFGPGTRLTVT.

This sequence joins TRBV4-1 and TRBJ1-6. The CDR3 runs 16 residues. In germline, CDR1 is MGHRA, CDR2 YSYEKL. The CDR3 reads CASSQTRGSDNSPLHF.

This sequence joins TRBV4-3 and TRBJ1-1; TCRdb calls TRBD1, which cannot be checked without DNA. Germline CDR1 reads LGHNA; CDR2 reads YSLEER. The CDR3 totals 16 residues. The CDR3 here is CASSQDADSSHTEAFF.

CDR3 sequence: CATSRDFGKNIQYF. The chain has TRBV15 and TRBJ2-4. The CDR3 sequence is 14 residues long. In germline, CDR1 is LNHNV, CDR2 YYDKDF (reference sequence).

The chain has TRBV7-9 and TRBJ2-3; TCRdb names TRBD1, which stays unverified in the absence of DNA. The germline CDR1 and CDR2 sequences are SEHNR and FQNEAQ (reference sequence). The CDR3 is 13 amino acids. The CDR3 protein is CAGGQASTDTQYF.

CDR3 loop: CSAVHGLAGSYEQYF. The genes are TRBV20-1 and TRBJ2-7; TCRdb gives TRBD2 as the D gene, but with no DNA this cannot be confirmed. Germline loops: CDR1 DFQATT, CDR2 SNEGSKA (reference sequence). The CDR3 is made up of 15 amino acids.

CDR3 residues: CASRVPGAKNIQYF. The chain couples TRBV2 to TRBJ2-4; lacking DNA, the TRBD1 call made by TCRdb goes unchecked. CDR3 size: 14 residues. In germline, CDR1 is SNHLY, CDR2 FYNNEI.

The chain is built from TRBV29-1 and TRBJ2-4; TCRdb's D gene call, TRBD2, goes unchecked for lack of DNA. The CDR3 has 16 amino acids. Germline V gene lookup returns CDR1 SQVTM and CDR2 ANQGSEA. The CDR3 protein is CSVEIRLANAKNIQYF.

The chain couples TRBV20-1 to TRBJ1-3; TCRdb's assignment of TRBD1 cannot be checked, as there is no DNA. Looked up from germline, CDR1 is DFQATT and CDR2 is SNEGSKA (reference sequence). The CDR3 is 14 residues long. The CDR3 loop is CSARSRGPGNTIYF.

The rearrangement joins TRBV27 to TRBJ1-2; TCRdb reports TRBD1, a call that lacks DNA to check it against. The CDR3 runs to 14 residues. The germline gives CDR1 MNHEY, CDR2 SMNVEV (reference sequence). The CDR3 protein is CASSSGGSRYGYTF.

This chain uses TRBV20-1 with TRBJ1-2; the D gene TCRdb calls, TRBD1, cannot be checked with no DNA. Germline V gives CDR1 DFQATT, CDR2 SNEGSKA (reference sequence). This CDR3 comprises 12 residues. The CDR3: CSLGGSGYGYTF.

The V call is TRBV5-1, the J call TRBJ2-2. Germline values: CDR1 SGHRS, CDR2 YFSETQ. This CDR3 has 13 amino acids. This chain's CDR3 is CASSLGTTGELFF.